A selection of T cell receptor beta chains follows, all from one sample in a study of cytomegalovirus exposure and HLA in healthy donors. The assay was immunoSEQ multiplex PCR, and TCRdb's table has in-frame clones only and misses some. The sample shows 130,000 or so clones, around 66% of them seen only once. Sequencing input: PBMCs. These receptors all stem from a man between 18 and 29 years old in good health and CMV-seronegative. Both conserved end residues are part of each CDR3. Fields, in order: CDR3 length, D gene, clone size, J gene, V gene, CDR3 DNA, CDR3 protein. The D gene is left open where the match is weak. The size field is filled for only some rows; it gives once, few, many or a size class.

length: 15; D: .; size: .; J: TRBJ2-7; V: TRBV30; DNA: TGTGCCTGGAGTTTAGCCGCGACAGGACCCTACGAGCAGTACTTC; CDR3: CAWSLAATGPYEQYF
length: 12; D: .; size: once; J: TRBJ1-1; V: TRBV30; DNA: TGTGCCTGGCGGGTGACGCACACTGAAGCTTTCTTT; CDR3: CAWRVTHTEAFF
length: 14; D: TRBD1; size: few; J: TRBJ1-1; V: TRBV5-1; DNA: TGCGCCAGCAGCTTAACAGGGGGCGTGACTGAAGCTTTCTTT; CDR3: CASSLTGGVTEAFF
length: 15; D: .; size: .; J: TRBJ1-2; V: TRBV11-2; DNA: TGTGCCAGCAGCCCCCTCAGCGCCCTGGGCTATGGCTACACCTTC; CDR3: CASSPLSALGYGYTF
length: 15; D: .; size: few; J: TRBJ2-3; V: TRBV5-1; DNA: TGCGCCAGCAGGCTGGTCTTAGCGGCTACAGATACGCAGTATTTT; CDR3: CASRLVLAATDTQYF
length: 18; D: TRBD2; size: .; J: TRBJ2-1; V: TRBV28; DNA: TGTGCCAGCAGTTTGCCCTTAGCGGGTCGCCATGGCGTGGGTGAGCAGTTCTTC; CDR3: CASSLPLAGRHGVGEQFF
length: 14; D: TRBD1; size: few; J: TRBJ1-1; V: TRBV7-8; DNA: TGTGCCAGCAGCTTAGGACAGGGCAACACTGAAGCTTTCTTT; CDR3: CASSLGQGNTEAFF
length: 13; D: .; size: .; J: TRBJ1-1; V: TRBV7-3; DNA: TGTGCCAGCAGCCCCCGGCAGGACACTGAAGCTTTCTTT; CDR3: CASSPRQDTEAFF
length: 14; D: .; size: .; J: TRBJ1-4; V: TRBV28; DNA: TGTGCCAGCCGCACAGGGTCCGTGGGCGAAAAACTGTTTTTT; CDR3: CASRTGSVGEKLFF
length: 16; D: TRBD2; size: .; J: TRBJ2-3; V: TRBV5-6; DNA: TGTGCCAGCAGCTCGACCGGGGGGGCAGGTTACGATACGCAGTATTTT; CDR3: CASSSTGGAGYDTQYF
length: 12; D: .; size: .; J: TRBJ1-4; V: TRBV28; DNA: TGTGCCAGCAGTACGGGTAATGAAAAACTGTTTTTT; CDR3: CASSTGNEKLFF
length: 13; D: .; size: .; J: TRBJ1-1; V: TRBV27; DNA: TGTGCCAGCAGTAAAGGACAGAACACTGAAGCTTTCTTT; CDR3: CASSKGQNTEAFF
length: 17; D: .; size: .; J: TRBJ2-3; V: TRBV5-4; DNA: TGTGCCAGCAGCGTCCGTGGTCGCGGATCTAGCACAGATACGCAGTATTTT; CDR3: CASSVRGRGSSTDTQYF
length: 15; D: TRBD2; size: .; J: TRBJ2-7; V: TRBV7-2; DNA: TGTGCCAGCAGCTTAGGCCTAGCGGGGGGCCACGAGCAGTACTTC; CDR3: CASSLGLAGGHEQYF
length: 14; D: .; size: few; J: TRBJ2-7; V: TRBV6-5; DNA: TGTGCCAGCAGTCGTGTCGACCCGGAGGGCGAGCAGTACTTC; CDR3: CASSRVDPEGEQYF
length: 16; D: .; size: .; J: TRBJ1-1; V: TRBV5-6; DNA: TGTGCCAGCAGCTTGGTGTCTCCAATGATGGCAGGGGAAGCTTTCTTT; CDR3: CASSLVSPMMAGEAFF
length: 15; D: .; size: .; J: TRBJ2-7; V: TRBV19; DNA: TGTGCCAGTAGTATCGCCGGGACACTTGGAGGCGAGCAGTACTTC; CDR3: CASSIAGTLGGEQYF
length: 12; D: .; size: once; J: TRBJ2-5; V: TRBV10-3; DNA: TGTGCCAACCGCAGGGGTGGAGAGACCCAGTACTTC; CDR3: CANRRGGETQYF
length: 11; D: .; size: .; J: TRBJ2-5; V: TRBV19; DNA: TGTGCCAGTACAGGGGGGGAGACCCAGTACTTC; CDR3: CASTGGETQYF
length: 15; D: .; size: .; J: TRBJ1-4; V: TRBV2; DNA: TGTGCCAGCATTAGGGACAAAGCAACTAATGAAAAACTGTTTTTT; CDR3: CASIRDKATNEKLFF
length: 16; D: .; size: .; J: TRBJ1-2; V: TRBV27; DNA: TGTGCCAGCAGTTTAGGCCCGTGGGGGAGGGAAGGAGGCTACACCTTC; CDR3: CASSLGPWGREGGYTF
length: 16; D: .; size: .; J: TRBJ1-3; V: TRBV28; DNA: TGTGCCAGCAGTTTACCCTCGACACACTCTGGAAACACCATATATTTT; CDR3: CASSLPSTHSGNTIYF
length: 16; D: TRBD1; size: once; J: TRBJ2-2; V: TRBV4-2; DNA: TGTGCCAGCAGCCAAGGGACAGGGGGCTACACCGGGGAGCTGTTTTTT; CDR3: CASSQGTGGYTGELFF
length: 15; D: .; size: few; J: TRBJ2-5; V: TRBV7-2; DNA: TGTGCCAGCAGCTTAGACGGGGAGCGGGAAGAGACCCAGTACTTC; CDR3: CASSLDGEREETQYF
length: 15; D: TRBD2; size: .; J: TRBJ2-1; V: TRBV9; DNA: TGTGCCAGCAGCGGCGCGGGGGGCGGCTACAATGAGCAGTTCTTC; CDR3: CASSGAGGGYNEQFF
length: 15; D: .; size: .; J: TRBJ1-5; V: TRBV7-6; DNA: TGTGCCAGCAGCTTAAAGGACAGTTACAATCAGCCCCAGCATTTT; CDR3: CASSLKDSYNQPQHF
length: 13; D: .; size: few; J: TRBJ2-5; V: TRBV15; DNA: TGTGCCACCAGCAGCCCGGAGGGGGAGACCCAGTACTTC; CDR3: CATSSPEGETQYF